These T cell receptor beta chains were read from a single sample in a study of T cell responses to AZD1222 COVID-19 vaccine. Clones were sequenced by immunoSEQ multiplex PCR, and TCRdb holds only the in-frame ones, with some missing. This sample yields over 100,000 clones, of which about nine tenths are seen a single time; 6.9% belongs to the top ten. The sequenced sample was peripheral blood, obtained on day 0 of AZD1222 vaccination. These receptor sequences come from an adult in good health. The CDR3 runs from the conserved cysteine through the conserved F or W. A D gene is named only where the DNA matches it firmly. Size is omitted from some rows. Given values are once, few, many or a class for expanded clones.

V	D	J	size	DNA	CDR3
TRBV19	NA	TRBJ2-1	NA	TGTGCCAGTAGTATAGATATTACCTACTACAATGAGCAGTTCTTC	CASSIDITYYNEQFF
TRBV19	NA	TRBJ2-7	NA	TGTGCCAGTAGTATTGGTCTTACCTACTCCTACGAGCAGTACTTC	CASSIGLTYSYEQYF
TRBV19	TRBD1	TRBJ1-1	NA	TGTGCCAGTAGACTCGGGACAGGTAACACTGAAGCTTTCTTT	CASRLGTGNTEAFF
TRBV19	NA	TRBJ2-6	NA	TGTGCCAGTAGTATGGGGCTATCTGGGGCCAACGTCCTGACTTTC	CASSMGLSGANVLTF
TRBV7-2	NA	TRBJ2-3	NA	TGTGCCAGCAGCCTGGGACTCCTCACAGATACGCAGTATTTT	CASSLGLLTDTQYF
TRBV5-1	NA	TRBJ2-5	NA	TGCGCCAGCAGCTCCGGGACACCGTACCAAGAGACCCAGTACTTC	CASSSGTPYQETQYF
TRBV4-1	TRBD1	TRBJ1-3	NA	TGCGCCAGCAGCCAGGACAGGGGATCTGGAAACACCATATATTTT	CASSQDRGSGNTIYF
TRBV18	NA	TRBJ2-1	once	TGTGCCAGCTCACCCGGCCTTGAGCAGTTCTTC	CASSPGLEQFF
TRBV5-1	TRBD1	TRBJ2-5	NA	TGCGCCAGCAGATCCGGGACAGGGGTCTTAGAGACCCAGTACTTC	CASRSGTGVLETQYF
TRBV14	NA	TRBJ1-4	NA	TGTGCCAGCAGCAGGGGTAGCCTTCGAACTAATGAAAAACTGTTTTTT	CASSRGSLRTNEKLFF
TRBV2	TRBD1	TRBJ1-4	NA	TGTGCCAGGAGGACAGGCCTTTATGATGAAAAACTGTTTTTT	CARRTGLYDEKLFF
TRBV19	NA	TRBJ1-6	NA	TGTGCCAGTAGGGGCGATAGGAGCTCCTATAATTCACCCCTCCACTTT	CASRGDRSSYNSPLHF
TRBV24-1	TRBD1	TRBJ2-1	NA	TGTGCCACCAGTGGGACAGGGTATGAGCAGTTCTTC	CATSGTGYEQFF
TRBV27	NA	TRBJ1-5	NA	TGTGCCAGCAGTTTCTCGGGCAATCAGCCCCAGCATTTT	CASSFSGNQPQHF
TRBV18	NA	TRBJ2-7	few	TGTGCCAGCTCGCAGGACGGAAGCTCCTACGAGCAGTACTTC	CASSQDGSSYEQYF
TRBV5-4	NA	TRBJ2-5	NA	TGTGCCAGCAGCCCGCGGCAGGAAGAGACCCAGTACTTC	CASSPRQEETQYF
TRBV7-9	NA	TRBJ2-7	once	TGTGCCAGCAGCCTCGTGGGGGTCACCTACGAGCAGTACTTC	CASSLVGVTYEQYF
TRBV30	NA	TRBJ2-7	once	TGTGCCTTGACCGTCCAGGGGCACGAGCAGTACTTC	CALTVQGHEQYF
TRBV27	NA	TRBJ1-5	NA	TGTGCCAGCAGTCCAGTCAATCAGCCCCAGCATTTT	CASSPVNQPQHF
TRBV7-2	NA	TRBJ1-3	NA	TGTGCCAGCAGCTTAGTGGTGGGGGGGGATTCTGGAAACACCATATATTTT	CASSLVVGGDSGNTIYF
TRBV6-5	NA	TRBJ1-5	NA	TGTGCCAGCGTCTTACAGGACTTCAATCAGCCCCAGCATTTT	CASVLQDFNQPQHF
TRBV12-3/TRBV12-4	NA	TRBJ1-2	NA	TGTGCCAGCAGTTTAAACGCGGGGGGCTACACCTTC	CASSLNAGGYTF
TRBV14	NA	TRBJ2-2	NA	TGTGCCAGCTCAACCCCCAACAGGGGAGGCGGGGAGCTGTTTTTT	CASSTPNRGGGELFF
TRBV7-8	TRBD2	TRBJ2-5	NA	TGTGCCAGCAGCTTCCAGCGGGGGGGCAGGGAGACCCAGTACTTC	CASSFQRGGRETQYF
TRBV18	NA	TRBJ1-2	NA	TGTGCCAGCTCACCGCCACCCTTGCCAGTCAACTATGGCTACACCTTC	CASSPPPLPVNYGYTF
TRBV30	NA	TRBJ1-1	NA	TGTGCCTGGGGGAACACTGAAGCTTTCTTT	CAWGNTEAFF
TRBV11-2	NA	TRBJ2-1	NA	TGTGCCAGCAGCTGGGTTCGGACGACCACCTACAATGAGCAGTTCTTC	CASSWVRTTTYNEQFF
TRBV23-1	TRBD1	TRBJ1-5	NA	TGCGCCAGCACTTACGATTGGACAGGGCATCGACATAGCAATCAGCCCCAGCATTTT	CASTYDWTGHRHSNQPQHF
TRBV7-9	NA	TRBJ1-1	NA	TGTGCCAGCAGCTTTACAGAGAACACTGAAGCTTTCTTT	CASSFTENTEAFF
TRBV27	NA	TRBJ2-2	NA	TGTGCCAGCAGTTTTTTTGGGTCCACCGGGGAGCTGTTTTTT	CASSFFGSTGELFF
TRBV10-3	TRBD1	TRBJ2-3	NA	TGTGCCATCAGTGACCCGACAGGGAGATCAGATACGCAGTATTTT	CAISDPTGRSDTQYF